The next 6 T cell receptor beta chains were all read from a single sample in a study of response to subunit inactivated influenza vaccine. MiXCR, applied by TCRdb to the RT-PCR reads, yields one record per CDR3 protein. In the table there are around 760,000 distinct CDR3 sequences, 14% of which are singletons. Material: PBMCs from blood, obtained approximately 15 days before vaccination. The receptors were gathered from a man in his fifties or sixties who received an inactivated influenza vaccine.

J is TRBJ2-3 and V is TRBV15; D is uncertain. Germline CDR1 LNHNV, CDR2 YYDKDF (reference sequence). The CDR3 sequence is 16 residues long. Trimming shortened V by 0 bases and J by 2 bases, and 12 bases separated the two germline ends. CDR3 loop: CATSRDLDPATDTQYF. CDR3 bases: TGTGCCACCAGCAGAGATTTGGACCCGGCCACAGATACGCAGTATTTT.

V gene TRBV7-6 combines with J gene TRBJ1-4; TRBD1 aligns across 9 bases. Germline V gene data show CDR1 as SGHVS and CDR2 as FNYEAQ. The CDR3 length is 17 residues. Losses at the gene ends were 5 bases for V and 3 bases for J; bases not matched to a gene: 10. In DNA, the CDR3 is TGTGCCAGCAGCCAGAAAGCCCGGGACAGGGCTAATGAAAAACTGTTTTTT. Amino acids: CASSQKARDRANEKLFF.

This clonotype appeared a few times. The chain joins TRBV20-1 to TRBJ2-5; weak D call: TRBD2 (6 bases). Trimming took off 6 bases at V and 3 bases at J, with 14 bases between the two ends. CDR1 is DFQATT, CDR2 SNEGSKA, per germline (reference sequence). The CDR3 is made up of 13 amino acids. CDR3 region: CSADQREKETQYF. In DNA, the CDR3 is TGCAGTGCCGATCAACGGGAGAAAGAGACCCAGTACTTC.

This clonotype appeared a few times. Here the CDR3 DNA reads TGTGCCAGCAGTACCCGTTTCCCGGGAGCCGGAGGGGGCTACACCTTC. It is translated as CASSTRFPGAGGGYTF. The chain carries TRBV2 and TRBJ1-2; D is uncertain. Trimming stripped 5 bases from V and 8 bases from J, with 24 bases between. This CDR3 comprises 16 residues. Germline CDR1 and CDR2: SNHLY and FYNNEI. Drawing the rest from reference TRBV2 and TRBJ1-2, the complete variable domain is EPEVTQTPSHQVTQMGQEVILRCVPISNHLYFYWYRQILGQKVEFLVSFYNNEISEKSEIFDDQFSVERPDGSNFTLKIRSTKLEDSAMYFCASSTRFPGAGGGYTFGSGTRLTVV.

The rearrangement links TRBV20-1 to TRBJ2-1; 9 positions match TRBD2. The CDR3 consists of 16 residues. Germline CDR1 DFQATT, CDR2 SNEGSKA (reference sequence). The junction had 9 bases not matched to a gene; V was cut back by 6 bases and J by 0 bases. CDR3 in DNA: TGCAGTGCCGGAGGGCGGGAGGGTAGCTCCTACAATGAGCAGTTCTTC. It codes for CSAGGREGSSYNEQFF.

This clonotype has only a few counts. The V and J genes are TRBV7-9 and TRBJ2-5, with D perhaps assigned TRBD1 or TRBD2 (6 bases each). V lost 1 base to trimming and J lost 4 bases, with 13 bases between them. CDR3 length equals 15 residues. In germline, CDR1 is SEHNR, CDR2 FQNEAQ (reference sequence). The CDR3 DNA reads TGTGCCAGCAGCTTAGGTCTCGGGGGCGTAGAGACCCAGTACTTC. Encoded protein: CASSLGLGGVETQYF. Full variable domain (outside the CDR3, taken from reference TRBV7-9 and TRBJ2-5): DTGVSQNPRHKITKRGQNVTFRCDPISEHNRLYWYRQTLGQGPEFLTYFQNEAQLEKSRLLSDRFSAERPKGSFSTLEIQRTEQGDSAMYLCASSLGLGGVETQYFGPGTRLLVL.